These T cell receptor beta chains were read from a single sample in a study of CD8+ T cells in alopecia areata. TCRdb's copy holds only in-frame clones and misses some; the assay was immunoSEQ multiplex PCR. The profile covers about 180,000 clones, with roughly 53% appearing a single time and roughly a tenth taken by the ten largest. The sample consisted of CD8+ T cells sorted from blood, taken at week 24, from a patient treated with tofacitinib. The source of these receptors is a human donor with alopecia areata. Both conserved end residues are trimmed from each CDR3.

V gene: TRBV7-9; J gene: TRBJ2-1; CDR3 length: 13; CDR3 protein: ASSWPGQGSWEQF
V gene: TRBV30; J gene: TRBJ1-1; CDR3 length: 11; CDR3 protein: AWATGVNTEAF
V gene: TRBV5-1; J gene: TRBJ2-7; CDR3 length: 12; CDR3 protein: ASSLGVYSYEQY
V gene: TRBV2; J gene: TRBJ2-1; CDR3 length: 14; CDR3 protein: ASSEHTRSSYNEQF
V gene: TRBV5-6; J gene: TRBJ2-1; CDR3 length: 11; CDR3 protein: ASSFSGSNEQF
V gene: TRBV7-9; J gene: TRBJ1-1; CDR3 length: 11; CDR3 protein: ASSSRTAREAF
V gene: TRBV29-1; J gene: TRBJ1-1; CDR3 length: 12; CDR3 protein: SVDGADLNTEAF
V gene: TRBV7-9; J gene: TRBJ1-1; CDR3 length: 10; CDR3 protein: ANGQQNTEAF
V gene: TRBV4-3; J gene: TRBJ1-5; CDR3 length: 13; CDR3 protein: ASSQDRGFNQPQH
V gene: TRBV7-9; J gene: TRBJ1-2; CDR3 length: 14; CDR3 protein: ASSQPTADLNYGYT
V gene: TRBV7-9; J gene: TRBJ1-2; CDR3 length: 13; CDR3 protein: ASSLAGGRSYGYT